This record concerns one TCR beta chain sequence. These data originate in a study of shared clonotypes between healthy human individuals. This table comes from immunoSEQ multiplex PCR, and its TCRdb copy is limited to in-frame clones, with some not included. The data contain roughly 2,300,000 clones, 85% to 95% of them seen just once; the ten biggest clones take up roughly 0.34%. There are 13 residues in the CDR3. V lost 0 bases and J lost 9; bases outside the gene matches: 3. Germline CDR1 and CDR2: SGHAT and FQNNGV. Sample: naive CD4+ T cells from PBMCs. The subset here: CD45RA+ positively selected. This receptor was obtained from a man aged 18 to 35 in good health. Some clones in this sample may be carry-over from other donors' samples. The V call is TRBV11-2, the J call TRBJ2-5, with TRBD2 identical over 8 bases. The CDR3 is CASSLEREGPQYF. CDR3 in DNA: TGTGCCAGCAGCTTAGAACGGGAGGGCCCCCAGTACTTC.